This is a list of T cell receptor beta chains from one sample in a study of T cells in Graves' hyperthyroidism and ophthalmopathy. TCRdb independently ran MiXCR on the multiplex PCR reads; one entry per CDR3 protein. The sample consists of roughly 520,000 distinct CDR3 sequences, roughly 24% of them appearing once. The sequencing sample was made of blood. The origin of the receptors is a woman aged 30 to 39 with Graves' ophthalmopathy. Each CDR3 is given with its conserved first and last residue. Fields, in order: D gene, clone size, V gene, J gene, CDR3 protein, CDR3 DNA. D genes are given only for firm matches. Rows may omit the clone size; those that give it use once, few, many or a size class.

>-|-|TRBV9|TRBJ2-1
CASSEDSYNEQFF
TGTGCCAGCAGCGAAGATAGTTACAATGAGCAGTTCTTC
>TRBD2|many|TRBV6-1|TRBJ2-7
CASSEGPGGRGYF
TGTGCCAGCAGTGAGGGACCGGGGGGGAGGGGGTACTTC
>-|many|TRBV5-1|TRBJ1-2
CASSLTGSKYGYTF
TGCGCCAGCAGCTTGACAGGCTCCAAGTATGGCTACACCTTC
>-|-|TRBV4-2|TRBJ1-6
CASSPRPVAYNSPLHF
TGTGCCAGCAGCCCGCGTCCTGTGGCCTATAATTCACCCCTCCACTTT
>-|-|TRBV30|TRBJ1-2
CAWSVSGFGYTF
TGTGCCTGGAGTGTATCAGGTTTTGGCTACACCTTC
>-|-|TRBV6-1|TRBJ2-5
CASLGFGWYQETQYF
TGTGCCAGCCTCGGCTTTGGGTGGTACCAAGAGACCCAGTACTTC
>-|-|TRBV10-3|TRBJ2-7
CAISESVRPYDQYF
TGTGCCATCAGTGAGTCCGTCAGACCCTACGATCAGTACTTC
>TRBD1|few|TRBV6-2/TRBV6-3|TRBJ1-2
CASSYSGAGTGSFYGYTF
TGTGCCAGCAGTTACTCCGGCGCCGGGACAGGTTCATTCTATGGCTACACCTTC
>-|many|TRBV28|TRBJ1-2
CASSLLVEFPRHGYTF
TGTGCCAGCAGTTTATTGGTGGAATTTCCGCGTCATGGCTACACCTTC
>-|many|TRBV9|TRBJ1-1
CASSVAEGRTEAFF
TGTGCCAGCAGCGTAGCTGAGGGGAGGACTGAAGCTTTCTTT
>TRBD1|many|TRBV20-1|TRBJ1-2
CSADPTGIF
TGCAGTGCCGACCCGACAGGGATCTTC
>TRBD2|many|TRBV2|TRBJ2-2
CASLISGLALPHTGELFF
TGTGCCAGCCTCATTTCGGGACTAGCCCTACCCCACACCGGGGAGCTGTTTTTT
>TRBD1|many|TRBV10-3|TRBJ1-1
CAINTPGGTEAFF
TGTGCCATCAATACCCCAGGGGGAACTGAAGCTTTCTTT
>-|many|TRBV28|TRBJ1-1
CASSLMQTEAFF
TGTGCCAGCAGTTTGATGCAGACTGAAGCTTTCTTT
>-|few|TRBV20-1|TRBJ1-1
CSASNRASFEAFF
TGCAGTGCTAGTAACCGGGCCTCCTTTGAAGCTTTCTTT
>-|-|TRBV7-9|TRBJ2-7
CASMETSTYEQYF
TGTGCCAGCATGGAGACCAGCACCTACGAGCAGTACTTC
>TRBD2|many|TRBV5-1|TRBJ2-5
CASSFSPGLAGGLQETQYF
TGCGCCAGCAGCTTTAGCCCGGGACTAGCGGGGGGCCTGCAAGAGACCCAGTACTTC
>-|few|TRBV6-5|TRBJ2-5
CASSYASGELGQYF
TGTGCCAGCAGTTACGCTTCCGGGGAGCTGGGCCAGTACTTC
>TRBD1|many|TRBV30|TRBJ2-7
CAWDVTGGTYEQYF
TGTGCCTGGGATGTGACAGGGGGAACCTACGAGCAGTACTTC
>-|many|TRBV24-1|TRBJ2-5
CATSDPGLGYQETQYF
TGTGCCACCAGTGACCCGGGGTTGGGGTACCAAGAGACCCAGTACTTC
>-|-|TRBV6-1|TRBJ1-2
CASSTQGPYGYTF
TGTGCCAGCAGCACACAGGGCCCCTATGGCTACACCTTC
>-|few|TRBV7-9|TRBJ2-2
CASSPMAGELFF
TGTGCCAGCAGCCCCATGGCCGGGGAGCTGTTTTTT
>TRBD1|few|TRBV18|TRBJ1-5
CASSATQGANQPQHF
TGTGCCAGCTCAGCTACACAGGGGGCTAATCAGCCCCAGCATTTT
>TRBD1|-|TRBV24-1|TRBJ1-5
CASGPGGQGSNQPQHF
TGTGCCTCGGGCCCTGGGGGACAGGGAAGCAATCAGCCCCAGCATTTT
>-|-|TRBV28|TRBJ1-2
CASSSQAGGAGYGYTF
TGTGCCAGCAGTTCACAGGCCGGGGGCGCTGGCTATGGCTACACCTTC
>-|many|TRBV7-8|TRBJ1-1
CASSLVWGMNTEAFF
TGTGCCAGCAGCTTAGTGTGGGGAATGAACACTGAAGCTTTCTTC
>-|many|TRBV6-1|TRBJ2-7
CASSEAQGLSEQYF
TGTGCCAGCAGTGAAGCCCAGGGTCTGTCCGAGCAGTACTTC
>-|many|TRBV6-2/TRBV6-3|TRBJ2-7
CASSDGLYEQYF
TGTGCCAGTTCGGACGGACTTTACGAGCAGTACTTC
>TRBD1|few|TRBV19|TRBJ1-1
CASSAGTGGAKTEAFF
TGTGCCAGTAGCGCCGGGACAGGGGGCGCCAAGACTGAAGCTTTCTTT
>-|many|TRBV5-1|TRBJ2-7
CASSLEQGTYEQYF
TGCGCCAGCAGCTTGGAACAGGGAACCTACGAGCAGTACTTC
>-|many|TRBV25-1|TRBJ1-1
CASSPPQGPIAEAFF
TGTGCCAGCAGTCCCCCACAGGGTCCTATCGCTGAAGCTTTCTTT
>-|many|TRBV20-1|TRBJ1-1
CSASQTADTEAFF
TGCAGTGCTAGCCAGACAGCCGACACTGAAGCTTTCTTT
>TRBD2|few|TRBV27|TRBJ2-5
CASSLVGLAGEETQYF
TGTGCCAGCAGTCTCGTGGGACTAGCGGGGGAAGAGACCCAGTACTTC
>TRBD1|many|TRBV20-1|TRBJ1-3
CSARDTGASGNTIYF
TGCAGTGCTAGGGACACAGGGGCTTCTGGAAACACCATATATTTT
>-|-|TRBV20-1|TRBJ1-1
CSLEFKQGGEGTEAFF
TGCAGTCTTGAGTTCAAACAGGGAGGGGAAGGGACTGAAGCTTTCTTT
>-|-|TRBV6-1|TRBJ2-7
CASSTGFTYEQYF
TGTGCCAGCAGTACAGGTTTTACCTACGAGCAGTACTTC
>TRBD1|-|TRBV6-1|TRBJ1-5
CASSHDREGQPQHF
TGTGCCAGCAGCCACGACAGGGAAGGTCAGCCCCAGCATTTT
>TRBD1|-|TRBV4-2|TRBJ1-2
CASTKQGQGYGYTF
TGTGCCAGCACCAAACAGGGGCAAGGCTATGGCTACACCTTC